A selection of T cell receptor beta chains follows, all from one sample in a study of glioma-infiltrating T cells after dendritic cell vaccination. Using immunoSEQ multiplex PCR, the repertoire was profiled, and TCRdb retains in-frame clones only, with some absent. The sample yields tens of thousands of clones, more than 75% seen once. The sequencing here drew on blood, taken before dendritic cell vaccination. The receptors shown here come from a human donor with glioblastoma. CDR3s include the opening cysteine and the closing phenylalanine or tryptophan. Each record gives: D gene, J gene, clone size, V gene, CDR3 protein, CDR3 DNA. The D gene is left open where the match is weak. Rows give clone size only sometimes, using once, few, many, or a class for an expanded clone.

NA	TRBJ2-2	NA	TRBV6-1	CASSLLGVTGELFF	TGTGCCAGCAGCCTACTCGGGGTGACCGGGGAGCTGTTTTTT
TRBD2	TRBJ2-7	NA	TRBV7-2	CASRVAGGLEQYF	TGTGCTAGCCGAGTAGCGGGGGGCCTCGAGCAGTACTTC
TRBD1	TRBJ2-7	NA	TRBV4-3	CASSPGQATSYEQYF	TGCGCCAGCAGCCCCGGACAGGCCACCTCCTACGAGCAGTACTTC
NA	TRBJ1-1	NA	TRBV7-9	CASSLTGNTEAFF	TGTGCCAGCAGCTTAACAGGGAATACTGAAGCTTTCTTT
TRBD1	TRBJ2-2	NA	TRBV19	CASRGQGPGELFF	TGTGCCAGTCGAGGACAGGGGCCCGGGGAGCTGTTTTTT
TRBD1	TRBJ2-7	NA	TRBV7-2	CASSLATGGGHQYF	TGTGCCAGCAGCTTAGCAACAGGGGGCGGGCATCAGTACTTC
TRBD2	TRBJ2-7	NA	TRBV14	CASSQAQTSGSSYEQYF	TGTGCCAGCAGCCAAGCTCAAACTAGCGGGAGCTCCTACGAGCAGTACTTC
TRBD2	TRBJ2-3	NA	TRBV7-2	CASSRTSGGASTDTQYF	TGTGCCAGCAGCCGGACTAGCGGGGGAGCTAGCACAGATACGCAGTATTTT
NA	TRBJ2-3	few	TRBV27	CASSILEQKTQYF	TGTGCCAGCAGTATACTAGAGCAAAAGACGCAGTATTTT
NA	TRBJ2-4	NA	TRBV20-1	CSVSGDIQYF	TGCAGTGTCTCAGGGGACATTCAGTACTTC
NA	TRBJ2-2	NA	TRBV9	CASSEPGEWATGELFF	TGTGCCAGCAGCGAACCAGGGGAATGGGCCACCGGGGAGCTGTTTTTT
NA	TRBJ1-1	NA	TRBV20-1	CSARDTRGSFF	TGCAGTGCTAGAGATACGAGGGGGTCTTTCTTT
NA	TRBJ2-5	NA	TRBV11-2	CASSLEGGGETQYF	TGTGCCAGCAGCTTAGAGGGGGGAGGAGAGACCCAGTACTTC
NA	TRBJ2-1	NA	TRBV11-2	CASSLGVGGINNEQFF	TGTGCCAGCAGCTTAGGAGTTGGCGGCATTAACAATGAGCAGTTCTTC
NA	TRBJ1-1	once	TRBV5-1	CASTVGTANTEAFF	TGCGCCAGCACCGTGGGCACAGCGAACACTGAAGCTTTCTTT
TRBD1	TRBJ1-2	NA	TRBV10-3	CAITRPGGYGYTF	TGTGCCATCACACGTCCAGGGGGGTACGGCTACACCTTC
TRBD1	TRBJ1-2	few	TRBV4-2	CASSQGTGHMGGYTF	TGTGCCAGCAGCCAAGGGACAGGGCATATGGGGGGCTACACCTTC
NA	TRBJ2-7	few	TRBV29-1	CSVGGTQVTGEQYF	TGCAGCGTTGGTGGGACACAGGTGACGGGTGAGCAGTACTTC
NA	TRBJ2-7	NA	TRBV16	CASSQGSTLFYEQYF	TGTGCCAGCAGCCAAGGTAGCACACTATTCTACGAGCAGTACTTC
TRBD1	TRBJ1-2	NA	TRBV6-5	CASSGQERPGYGYTF	TGTGCCAGCAGCGGACAGGAAAGGCCCGGCTATGGCTACACCTTC
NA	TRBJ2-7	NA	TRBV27	CASSLLSNYEQYF	TGTGCCAGCAGTTTACTCAGTAACTACGAGCAGTACTTC
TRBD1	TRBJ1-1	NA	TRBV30	CAWSVGTGQGGPNTEAFF	TGTGCCTGGAGTGTAGGAACGGGACAGGGGGGACCGAACACTGAAGCTTTCTTT
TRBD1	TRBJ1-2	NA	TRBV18	CASSPSGQGSDGYTF	TGTGCCAGCTCACCCTCCGGACAGGGAAGTGATGGCTACACCTTC
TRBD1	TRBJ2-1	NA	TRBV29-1	CSVPGQGFYNEQFF	TGCAGCGTTCCGGGACAGGGCTTCTACAATGAGCAGTTCTTC
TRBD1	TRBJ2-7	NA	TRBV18	CASSPPPAGTVHF	TGTGCCAGCTCACCACCGCCCGCCGGGACAGTACACTTC
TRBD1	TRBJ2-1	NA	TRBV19	CASSPTGSYNEQFF	TGTGCCAGTAGTCCGACAGGGTCCTACAATGAGCAGTTCTTC
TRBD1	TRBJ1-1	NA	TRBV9	CASSVVQGVNTEAFF	TGTGCCAGCAGCGTAGTCCAGGGGGTTAACACTGAAGCTTTCTTT
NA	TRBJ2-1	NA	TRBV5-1	CASSLASNEQFF	TGCGCCAGCAGCTTAGCGAGCAATGAGCAGTTCTTC
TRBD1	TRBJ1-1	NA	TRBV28	CASDPQDRVYTEAFF	TGTGCCAGCGATCCCCAAGACAGGGTGTACACTGAAGCTTTCTTT
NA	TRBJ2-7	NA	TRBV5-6	CASSLGGYEQYF	TGTGCCAGCAGCTTGGGCGGGTACGAGCAGTACTTC
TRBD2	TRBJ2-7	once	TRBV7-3	CASSLRAAGGKEQYF	TGTGCCAGCAGCTTACGAGCAGCGGGAGGTAAGGAGCAGTACTTC
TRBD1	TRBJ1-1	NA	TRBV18	CASSPDDRGEGTEAFF	TGTGCCAGCTCACCTGACGACAGGGGCGAGGGGACTGAAGCTTTCTTT
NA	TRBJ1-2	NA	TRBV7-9	CASSGGQPYGYTF	TGTGCCAGCAGCGGAGGACAGCCTTATGGCTACACCTTC
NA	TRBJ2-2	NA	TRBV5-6	CASSFLSGGELFF	TGTGCCAGCAGCTTCTTAAGCGGCGGGGAGCTGTTTTTT
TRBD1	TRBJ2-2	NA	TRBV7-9	CASSLAGTDTGELFF	TGTGCCAGCAGCTTAGCAGGGACAGACACCGGGGAGCTGTTTTTT
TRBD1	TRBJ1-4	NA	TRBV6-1	CASSEVIGQGGEKLFF	TGTGCCAGCAGTGAAGTTATTGGACAGGGAGGTGAAAAACTGTTTTTT
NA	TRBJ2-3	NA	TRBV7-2	CASSSGTSLSTDTQYF	TGTGCCAGCAGCTCGGGGACATCTCTAAGCACAGATACGCAGTATTTT
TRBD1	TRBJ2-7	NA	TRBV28	CASSSSGTGTYEQYF	TGTGCCAGCAGTTCATCCGGGACAGGGACCTACGAGCAGTACTTC
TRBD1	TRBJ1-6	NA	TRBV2	CASSEATGGSYNSPLHF	TGTGCCAGCAGTGAAGCTACAGGGGGCTCCTATAATTCACCCCTCCACTTT
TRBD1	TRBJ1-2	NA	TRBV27	CASRTGGKSGYTF	TGTGCCAGCAGGACAGGGGGAAAAAGTGGCTACACCTTC
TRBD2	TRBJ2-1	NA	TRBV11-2	CASSLAGGRSNEQFF	TGTGCCAGCAGCTTAGCGGGAGGCCGGTCCAATGAGCAGTTCTTC
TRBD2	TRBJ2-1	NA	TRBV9	CASRNGSTGRNEQFF	TGTGCCAGCAGGAATGGCTCTACCGGGAGGAATGAGCAGTTCTTC
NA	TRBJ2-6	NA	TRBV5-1	CASSQTGTGANVLTF	TGCGCCAGCAGCCAAACAGGGACTGGGGCCAACGTCCTGACTTTC
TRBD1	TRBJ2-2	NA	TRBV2	CATSAVDRLNTGELFF	TGTGCCACCTCAGCGGTGGACAGGTTAAACACCGGGGAGCTGTTTTTT
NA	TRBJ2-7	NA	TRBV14	CASSQVLVRGSSYEQYF	TGTGCCAGCAGCCAAGTTTTGGTTAGGGGGTCAAGCTACGAGCAGTACTTC
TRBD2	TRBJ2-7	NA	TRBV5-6	CASSPARGGGRLYEQYF	TGTGCCAGCAGCCCTGCCCGTGGAGGCGGGAGGTTGTACGAGCAGTACTTC
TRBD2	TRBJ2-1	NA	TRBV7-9	CASSFEATSGTNNEQFF	TGTGCCAGCAGCTTCGAAGCGACTAGCGGGACTAATAATGAGCAGTTCTTC
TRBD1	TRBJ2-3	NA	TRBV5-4	CASSRSGTGYDTQYF	TGTGCCAGCAGCCGATCCGGGACAGGGTATGATACGCAGTATTTT